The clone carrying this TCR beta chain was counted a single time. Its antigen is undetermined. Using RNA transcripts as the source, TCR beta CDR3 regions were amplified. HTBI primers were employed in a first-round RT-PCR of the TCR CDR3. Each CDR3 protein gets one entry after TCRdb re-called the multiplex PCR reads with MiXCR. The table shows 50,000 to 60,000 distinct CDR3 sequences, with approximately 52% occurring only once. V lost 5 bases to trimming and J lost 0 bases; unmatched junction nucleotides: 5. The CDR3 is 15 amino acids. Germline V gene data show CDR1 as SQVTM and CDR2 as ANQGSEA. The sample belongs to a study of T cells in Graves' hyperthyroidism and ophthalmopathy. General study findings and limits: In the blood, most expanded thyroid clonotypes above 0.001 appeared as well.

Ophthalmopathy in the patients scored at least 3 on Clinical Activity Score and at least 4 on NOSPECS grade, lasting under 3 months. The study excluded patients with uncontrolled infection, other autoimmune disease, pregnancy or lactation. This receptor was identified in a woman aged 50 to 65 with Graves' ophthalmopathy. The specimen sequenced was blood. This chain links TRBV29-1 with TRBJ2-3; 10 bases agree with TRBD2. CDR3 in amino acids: CSVSASGSSTDTQYF. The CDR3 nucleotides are TGCAGCGTTTCTGCTAGCGGGAGTAGCACAGATACGCAGTATTTT.